This is a list of T cell receptor beta chains from one sample in a study of Graves' ophthalmopathy and Graves' hyperthyroidism. A single record per CDR3 protein comes from TCRdb applying MiXCR to the multiplex PCR reads. The table has 200,000 to 250,000 distinct CDR3 sequences, 20% to 25% seen once; the top ten hold roughly 42%. The source material was peripheral blood. These receptors originate from a woman between 45 and 65 years old with Graves' ophthalmopathy. The CDR3 runs from the conserved cysteine through the conserved F or W. The D gene is left open where the match is weak. Not every row has a clone size; where given, it reads once, few, many or a size class.

cdr3_aa: CSVSFGADYGYTF
cdr3_nt: TGCAGCGTCTCCTTTGGGGCGGACTATGGCTACACCTTC
j_call: TRBJ1-2
clone_size: NA
v_call: TRBV29-1
d_call: NA

cdr3_aa: CSVEVADSYEQYF
cdr3_nt: TGCAGCGTTGAGGTAGCGGATTCCTACGAGCAGTACTTC
j_call: TRBJ2-7
clone_size: many
v_call: TRBV29-1
d_call: NA

cdr3_aa: CASSLTGVGTGELFF
cdr3_nt: TGTGCCAGCAGTCTGACAGGGGTGGGGACCGGGGAGCTGTTTTTT
j_call: TRBJ2-2
clone_size: NA
v_call: TRBV12-3/TRBV12-4
d_call: TRBD1

cdr3_aa: CASSQEPTGDTEAFF
cdr3_nt: TGTGCCAGCAGCCAAGAGCCGACAGGAGACACTGAAGCTTTCTTT
j_call: TRBJ1-1
clone_size: NA
v_call: TRBV4-2
d_call: NA

cdr3_aa: CASTLAGHNEQYF
cdr3_nt: TGTGCCAGCACCTTAGCGGGACACAACGAGCAGTACTTC
j_call: TRBJ2-7
clone_size: many
v_call: TRBV12-3/TRBV12-4
d_call: TRBD2

cdr3_aa: CASRTTSGSYEQYF
cdr3_nt: TGTGCCAGCAGAACGACTAGCGGGAGCTACGAGCAGTACTTC
j_call: TRBJ2-7
clone_size: many
v_call: TRBV5-6
d_call: TRBD2

cdr3_aa: CAWKTEDSYGYTF
cdr3_nt: TGTGCCTGGAAGACAGAGGATTCGTATGGCTACACCTTC
j_call: TRBJ1-2
clone_size: many
v_call: TRBV30
d_call: NA

cdr3_aa: CASSVGARGYEQYF
cdr3_nt: TGTGCCAGCAGCGTAGGTGCCAGGGGATACGAGCAGTACTTC
j_call: TRBJ2-7
clone_size: many
v_call: TRBV9
d_call: NA

cdr3_aa: CASSLAAQGVQPQHF
cdr3_nt: TGTGCCAGCAGCTTAGCAGCCCAGGGCGTCCAGCCCCAGCATTTT
j_call: TRBJ1-5
clone_size: many
v_call: TRBV7-8
d_call: NA

cdr3_aa: CASSLQAGGRETQYF
cdr3_nt: TGCGCCAGCAGCTTACAAGCGGGAGGGAGGGAGACCCAGTACTTC
j_call: TRBJ2-5
clone_size: many
v_call: TRBV5-1
d_call: TRBD2

cdr3_aa: CASSSSYTEAFF
cdr3_nt: TGTGCCAGCAGTAGCAGCTACACTGAAGCTTTCTTT
j_call: TRBJ1-1
clone_size: NA
v_call: TRBV25-1
d_call: NA

cdr3_aa: CSATEGGFYQPQHF
cdr3_nt: TGCAGTGCTACTGAAGGGGGTTTTTATCAGCCCCAGCATTTT
j_call: TRBJ1-5
clone_size: few
v_call: TRBV20-1
d_call: NA

cdr3_aa: CSASGTSGSWKTQYF
cdr3_nt: TGCAGTGCCAGCGGGACTAGCGGGAGTTGGAAGACCCAGTACTTC
j_call: TRBJ2-5
clone_size: NA
v_call: TRBV20-1
d_call: TRBD2

cdr3_aa: CASSLTGFGGNTIYF
cdr3_nt: TGTGCCAGCAGTTTGACAGGGTTCGGTGGAAACACCATATATTTT
j_call: TRBJ1-3
clone_size: many
v_call: TRBV27
d_call: TRBD1

cdr3_aa: CASSPRAESYEQYF
cdr3_nt: TGTGCCAGCAGCCCTAGGGCGGAGTCCTACGAGCAGTACTTC
j_call: TRBJ2-7
clone_size: many
v_call: TRBV11-2
d_call: NA

cdr3_aa: CASSLFSGGPGNTIYF
cdr3_nt: TGTGCCAGCAGTTTATTCTCAGGGGGTCCTGGAAACACCATATATTTT
j_call: TRBJ1-3
clone_size: NA
v_call: TRBV28
d_call: TRBD1

cdr3_aa: CASSLSTGYGANVLTF
cdr3_nt: TGTGCCAGCAGCTTATCCACAGGGTATGGGGCCAACGTCCTGACTTTC
j_call: TRBJ2-6
clone_size: many
v_call: TRBV11-3
d_call: NA

cdr3_aa: CASSSRQGQGYTF
cdr3_nt: TGTGCCAGCAGTTCCCGACAGGGCCAGGGCTACACCTTC
j_call: TRBJ1-2
clone_size: few
v_call: TRBV27
d_call: TRBD1

cdr3_aa: CASSLSGIEQYF
cdr3_nt: TGTGCCAGCAGTTTATCCGGGATCGAGCAGTACTTC
j_call: TRBJ2-7
clone_size: many
v_call: TRBV28
d_call: NA

cdr3_aa: CASSSHGQGNNSSLHF
cdr3_nt: TGCGCCAGCAGCTCTCACGGACAGGGAAATAATTCATCCCTCCACTTT
j_call: TRBJ1-6
clone_size: NA
v_call: TRBV5-1
d_call: TRBD1